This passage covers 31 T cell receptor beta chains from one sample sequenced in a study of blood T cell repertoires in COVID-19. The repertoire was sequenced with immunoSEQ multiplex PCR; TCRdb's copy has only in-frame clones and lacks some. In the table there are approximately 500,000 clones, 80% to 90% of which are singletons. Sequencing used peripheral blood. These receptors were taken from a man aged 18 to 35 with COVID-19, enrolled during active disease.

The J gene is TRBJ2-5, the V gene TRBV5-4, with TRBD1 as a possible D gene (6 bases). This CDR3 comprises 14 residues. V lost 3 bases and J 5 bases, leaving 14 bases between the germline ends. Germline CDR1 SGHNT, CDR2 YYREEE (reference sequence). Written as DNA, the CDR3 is TGTGCCAGCAGCTCCGGGACACCAGGGGAGACCCAGTACTTC. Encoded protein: CASSSGTPGETQYF.

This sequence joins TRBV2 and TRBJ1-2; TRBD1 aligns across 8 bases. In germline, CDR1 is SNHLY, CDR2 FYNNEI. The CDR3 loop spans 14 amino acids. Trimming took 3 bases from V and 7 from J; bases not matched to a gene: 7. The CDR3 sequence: CASSDRQGASGYTF. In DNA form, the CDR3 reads TGTGCCAGCAGTGATCGGCAGGGGGCATCTGGCTACACCTTC.

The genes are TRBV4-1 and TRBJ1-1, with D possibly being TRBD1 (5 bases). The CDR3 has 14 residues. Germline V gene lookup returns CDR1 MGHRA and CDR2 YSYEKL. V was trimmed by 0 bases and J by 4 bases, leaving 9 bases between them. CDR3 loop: CASSQDWGGTEAFF. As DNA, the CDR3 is TGCGCCAGCAGCCAAGATTGGGGGGGCACTGAAGCTTTCTTT.

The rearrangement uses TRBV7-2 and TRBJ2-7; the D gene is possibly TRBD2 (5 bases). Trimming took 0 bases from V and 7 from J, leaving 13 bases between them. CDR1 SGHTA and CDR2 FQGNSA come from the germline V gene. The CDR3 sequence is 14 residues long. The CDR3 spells CASSLALRTGEQYF. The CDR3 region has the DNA TGTGCCAGCAGCTTAGCGCTAAGGACGGGGGAGCAGTACTTC.

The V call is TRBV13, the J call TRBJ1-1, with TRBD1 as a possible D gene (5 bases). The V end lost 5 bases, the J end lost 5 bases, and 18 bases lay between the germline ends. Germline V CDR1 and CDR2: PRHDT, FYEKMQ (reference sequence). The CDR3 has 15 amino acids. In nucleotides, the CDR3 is TGTGCCAGCAGCAGAACCGCAGGGCGGGGGACTGAAGCTTTCTTT. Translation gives CASSRTAGRGTEAFF.

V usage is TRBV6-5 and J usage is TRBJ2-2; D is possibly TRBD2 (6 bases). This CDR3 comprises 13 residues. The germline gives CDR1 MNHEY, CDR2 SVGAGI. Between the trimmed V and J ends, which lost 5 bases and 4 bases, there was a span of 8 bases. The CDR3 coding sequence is TGTGCCAGCAGTCACGGGAGCACCGGGGAGCTGTTTTTT. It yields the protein CASSHGSTGELFF.

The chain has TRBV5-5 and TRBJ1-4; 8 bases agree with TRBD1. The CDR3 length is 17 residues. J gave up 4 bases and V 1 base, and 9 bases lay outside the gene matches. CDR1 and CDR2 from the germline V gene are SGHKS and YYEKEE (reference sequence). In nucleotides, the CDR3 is TGTGCCAGCAGCTTGACTGGACAGGGACTCATTAATGAAAAACTGTTTTTT. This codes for CASSLTGQGLINEKLFF.

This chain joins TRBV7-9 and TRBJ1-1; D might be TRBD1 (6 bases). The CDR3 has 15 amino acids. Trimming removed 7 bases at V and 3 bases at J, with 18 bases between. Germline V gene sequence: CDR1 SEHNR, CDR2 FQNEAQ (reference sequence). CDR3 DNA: TGTGCCAGCACCGACATGGGGGCTAGTGACACTGAAGCTTTCTTT. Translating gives CASTDMGASDTEAFF.

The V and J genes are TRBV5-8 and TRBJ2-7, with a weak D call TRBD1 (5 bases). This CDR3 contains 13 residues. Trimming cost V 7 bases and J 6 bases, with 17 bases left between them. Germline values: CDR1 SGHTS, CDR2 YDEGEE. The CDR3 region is CASETQGWGEQYF. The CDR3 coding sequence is TGTGCCAGCGAGACGCAGGGTTGGGGCGAGCAGTACTTC.

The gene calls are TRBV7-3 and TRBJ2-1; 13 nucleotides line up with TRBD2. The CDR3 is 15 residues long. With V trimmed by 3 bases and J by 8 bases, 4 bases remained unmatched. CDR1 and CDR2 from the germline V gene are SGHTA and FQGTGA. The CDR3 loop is CASSFRTSGRDEQFF. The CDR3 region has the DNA TGTGCCAGCAGCTTCAGGACTAGCGGGAGAGATGAGCAGTTCTTC.

The CDR3 DNA reads TGTGCCAGCACCCCAGGGGCGAGGACCGGGGAGCTGTTTTTT. It encodes CASTPGARTGELFF. This chain uses TRBV2 with TRBJ2-2; TRBD1 is a possible D gene (6 bases). The V and J ends lost 7 bases and 5 bases respectively, with 14 bases between them. The germline V gene encodes CDR1 SNHLY and CDR2 FYNNEI. CDR3 length: 14 residues. The variable domain in full, with the rest retrieved from reference TRBV2 and TRBJ2-2, is EPEVTQTPSHQVTQMGQEVILRCVPISNHLYFYWYRQILGQKVEFLVSFYNNEISEKSEIFDDQFSVERPDGSNFTLKIRSTKLEDSAMYFCASTPGARTGELFFGEGSRLTVL.

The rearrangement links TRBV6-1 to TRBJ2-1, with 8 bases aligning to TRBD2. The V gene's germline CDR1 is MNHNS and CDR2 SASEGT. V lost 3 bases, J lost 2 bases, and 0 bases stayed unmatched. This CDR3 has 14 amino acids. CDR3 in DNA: TGTGCCAGCAGTGATAGCGGGACCTACAATGAGCAGTTCTTC. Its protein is CASSDSGTYNEQFF.

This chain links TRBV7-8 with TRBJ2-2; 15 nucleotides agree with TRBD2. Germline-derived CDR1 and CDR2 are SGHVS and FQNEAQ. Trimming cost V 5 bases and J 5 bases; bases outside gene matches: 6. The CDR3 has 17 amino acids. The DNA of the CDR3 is TGTGCCAGCAGCGACGGACTAGCGGGAGGGAGTACCGGGGAGCTGTTTTTT. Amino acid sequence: CASSDGLAGGSTGELFF. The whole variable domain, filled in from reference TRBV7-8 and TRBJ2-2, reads GAGVSQSPRYKVAKRGQDVALRCDPISGHVSLFWYQQALGQGPEFLTYFQNEAQLDKSGLPSDRFFAERPEGSVSTLKIQRTQQEDSAVYLCASSDGLAGGSTGELFFGEGSRLTVL.

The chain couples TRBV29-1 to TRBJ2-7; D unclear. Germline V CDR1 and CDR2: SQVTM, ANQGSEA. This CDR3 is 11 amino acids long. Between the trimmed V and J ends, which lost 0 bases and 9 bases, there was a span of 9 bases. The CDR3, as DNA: TGCAGCGTTGAAGACGAAGCCGGGCAGTACTTC. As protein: CSVEDEAGQYF.

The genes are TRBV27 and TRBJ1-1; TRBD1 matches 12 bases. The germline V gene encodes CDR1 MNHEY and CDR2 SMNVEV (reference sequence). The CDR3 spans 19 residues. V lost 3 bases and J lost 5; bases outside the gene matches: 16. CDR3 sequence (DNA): TGTGCCAGCAGTTTCCGGGTTTATCGGGGACAGGGGGCTAATACTGAAGCTTTCTTT. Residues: CASSFRVYRGQGANTEAFF.

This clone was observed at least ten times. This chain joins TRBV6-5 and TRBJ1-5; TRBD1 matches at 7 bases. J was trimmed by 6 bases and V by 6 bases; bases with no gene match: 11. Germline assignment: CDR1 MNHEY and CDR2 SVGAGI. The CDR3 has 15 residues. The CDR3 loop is CASRSSDRASQPQHF. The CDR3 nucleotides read TGTGCCAGCAGATCCTCAGACAGGGCTAGTCAGCCCCAGCATTTT.

The CDR3 nucleotides are TGTGCCAGCAGTTTAACAGCGGGGGGTGGGGATACGCAGTATTTT. Translating gives CASSLTAGGGDTQYF. The V call is TRBV7-2, the J call TRBJ2-3; 9 positions agree with TRBD2. Looked up from germline, CDR1 is SGHTA and CDR2 is FQGNSA. With V trimmed by 6 bases and J by 6 bases, 10 bases remained unmatched. CDR3 length: 15 residues.

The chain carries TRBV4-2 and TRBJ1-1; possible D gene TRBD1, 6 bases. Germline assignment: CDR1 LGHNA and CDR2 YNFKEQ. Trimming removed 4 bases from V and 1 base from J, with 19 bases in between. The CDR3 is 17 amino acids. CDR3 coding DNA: TGTGCCAGCAGCCCTTCAAGGCCGGGACACAGGAACACTGAAGCTTTCTTT. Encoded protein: CASSPSRPGHRNTEAFF.

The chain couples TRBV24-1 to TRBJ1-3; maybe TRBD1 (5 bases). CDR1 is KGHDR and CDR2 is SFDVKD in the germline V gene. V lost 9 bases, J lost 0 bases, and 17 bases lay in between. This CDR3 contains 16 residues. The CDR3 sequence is CATDRDLIISGNTIYF. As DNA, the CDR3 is TGTGCCACCGACAGAGATTTAATTATCTCTGGAAACACCATATATTTT.

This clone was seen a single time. The CDR3, as DNA: TGTGCCAGCAGTTACCCCACCGCCAGGATCAATCAGCCCCAGCATTTT. Protein: CASSYPTARINQPQHF. The rearrangement uses TRBV6-2 or TRBV6-3 and TRBJ1-5; D gene uncertain. From germline, CDR1 is MNHEY and CDR2 SVGEGT. CDR3 length equals 16 residues. The ends were cut back, 2 bases at V and 3 bases at J, with 14 bases in the middle.

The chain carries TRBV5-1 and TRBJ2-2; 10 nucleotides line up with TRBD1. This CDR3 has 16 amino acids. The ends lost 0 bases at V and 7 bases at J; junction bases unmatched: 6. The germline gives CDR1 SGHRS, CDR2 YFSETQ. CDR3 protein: CASSLGDRGYNGELFF. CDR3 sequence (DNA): TGCGCCAGCAGCTTGGGGGACAGGGGTTACAACGGGGAGCTGTTTTTT. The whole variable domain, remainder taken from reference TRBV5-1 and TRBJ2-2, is KAGVTQTPRYLIKTRGQQVTLSCSPISGHRSVSWYQQTPGQGLQFLFEYFSETQRNKGNFPGRFSGRQFSNSRSEMNVSTLELGDSALYLCASSLGDRGYNGELFFGEGSRLTVL.

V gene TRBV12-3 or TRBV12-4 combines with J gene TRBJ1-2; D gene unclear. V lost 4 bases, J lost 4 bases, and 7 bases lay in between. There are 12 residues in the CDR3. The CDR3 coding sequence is TGTGCCAGCAGTTCGGGGTTCTATGGCTACACCTTC. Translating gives CASSSGFYGYTF.

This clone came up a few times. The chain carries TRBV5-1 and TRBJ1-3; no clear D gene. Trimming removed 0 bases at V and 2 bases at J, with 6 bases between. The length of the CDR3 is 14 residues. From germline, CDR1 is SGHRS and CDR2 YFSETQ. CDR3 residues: CASSLEHAGNTIYF. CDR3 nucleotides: TGCGCCAGCAGCTTGGAGCATGCTGGAAACACCATATATTTT.

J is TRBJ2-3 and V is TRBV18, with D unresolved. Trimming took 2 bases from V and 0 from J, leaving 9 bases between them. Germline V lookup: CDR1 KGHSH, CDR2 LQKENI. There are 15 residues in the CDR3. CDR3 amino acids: CASSPIGSSTDTQYF. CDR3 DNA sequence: TGTGCCAGCTCACCAATCGGGTCCAGCACAGATACGCAGTATTTT.

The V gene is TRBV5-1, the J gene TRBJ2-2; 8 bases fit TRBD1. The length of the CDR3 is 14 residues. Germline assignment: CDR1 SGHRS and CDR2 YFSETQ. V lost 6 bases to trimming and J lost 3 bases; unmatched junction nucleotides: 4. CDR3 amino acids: CASMGQEYTGELFF. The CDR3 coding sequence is TGCGCCAGCATGGGACAGGAGTACACCGGGGAGCTGTTTTTT.

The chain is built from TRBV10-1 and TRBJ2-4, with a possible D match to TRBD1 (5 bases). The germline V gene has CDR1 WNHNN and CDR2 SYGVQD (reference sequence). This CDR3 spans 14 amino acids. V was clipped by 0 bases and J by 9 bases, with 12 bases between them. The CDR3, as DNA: TGCGCCAGCAGTGAGTCAGGCAGGGAAGCCATTCAGTACTTC. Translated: CASSESGREAIQYF.

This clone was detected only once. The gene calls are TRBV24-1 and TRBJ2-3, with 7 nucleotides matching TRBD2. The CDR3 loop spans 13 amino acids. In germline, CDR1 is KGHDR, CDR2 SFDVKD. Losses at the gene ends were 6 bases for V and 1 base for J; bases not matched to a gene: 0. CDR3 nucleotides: TGTGCCACCAGTACTAGCGGCACAGATACGCAGTATTTT. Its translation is CATSTSGTDTQYF.

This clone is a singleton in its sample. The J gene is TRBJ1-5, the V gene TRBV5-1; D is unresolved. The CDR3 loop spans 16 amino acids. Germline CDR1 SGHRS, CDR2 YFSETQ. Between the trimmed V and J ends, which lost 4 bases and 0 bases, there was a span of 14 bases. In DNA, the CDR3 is TGCGCCAGCAGCCCCGGCGAGGGTAATAGCAATCAGCCCCAGCATTTT. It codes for CASSPGEGNSNQPQHF.

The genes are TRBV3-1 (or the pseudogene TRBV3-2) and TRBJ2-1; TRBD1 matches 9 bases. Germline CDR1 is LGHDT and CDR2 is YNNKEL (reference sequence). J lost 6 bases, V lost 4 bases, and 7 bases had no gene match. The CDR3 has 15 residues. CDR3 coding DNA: TGTGCCAGCAGCCTCGTAGGGACAGGGAGCAATGAGCAGTTCTTC. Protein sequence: CASSLVGTGSNEQFF.

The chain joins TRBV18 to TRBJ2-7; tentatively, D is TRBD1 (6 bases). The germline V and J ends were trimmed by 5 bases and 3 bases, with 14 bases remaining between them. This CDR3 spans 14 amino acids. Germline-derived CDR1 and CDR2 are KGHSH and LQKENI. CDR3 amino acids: CASSDRTGNYEQYF. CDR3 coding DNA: TGTGCCAGCTCAGACCGAACAGGGAACTACGAGCAGTACTTC.

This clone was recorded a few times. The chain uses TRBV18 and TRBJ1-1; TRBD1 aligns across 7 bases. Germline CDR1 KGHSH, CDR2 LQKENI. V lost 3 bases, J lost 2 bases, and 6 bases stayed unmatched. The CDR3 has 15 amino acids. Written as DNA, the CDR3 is TGTGCCAGCTCACCTTCCGGGACAGATAACACTGAAGCTTTCTTT. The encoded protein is CASSPSGTDNTEAFF.